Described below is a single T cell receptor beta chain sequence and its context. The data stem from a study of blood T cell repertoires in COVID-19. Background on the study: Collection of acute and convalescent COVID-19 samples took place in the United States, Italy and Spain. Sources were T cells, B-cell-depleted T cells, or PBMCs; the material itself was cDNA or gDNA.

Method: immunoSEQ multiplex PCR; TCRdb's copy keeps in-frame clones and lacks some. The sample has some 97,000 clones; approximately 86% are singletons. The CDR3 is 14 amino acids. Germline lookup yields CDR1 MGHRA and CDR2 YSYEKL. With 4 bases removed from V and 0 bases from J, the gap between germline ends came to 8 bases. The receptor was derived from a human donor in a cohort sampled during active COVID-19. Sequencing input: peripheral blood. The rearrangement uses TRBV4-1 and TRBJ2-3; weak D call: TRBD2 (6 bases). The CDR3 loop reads CASSLGGSTDTQYF. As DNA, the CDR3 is TGCGCCAGCAGCCTGGGAGGAAGCACAGATACGCAGTATTTT.